This TCR beta chain is from a study of blood T cell repertoires in COVID-19. On the study more broadly: Acute and convalescent COVID-19 samples came from the United States, Italy and Spain.

The assay was immunoSEQ multiplex PCR, and TCRdb's table has in-frame clones only and misses some. Here the sample spans 85,000 to 95,000 clones, 88% being singletons. Trimming cost V 9 bases and J 2 bases, with 10 bases left between them. Per the germline V gene, CDR1 is MNHEY and CDR2 is SVGAGI. The CDR3 spans 12 residues. The sequence was obtained from a man aged 55 to 69 with acute or convalescent COVID-19. Sequencing was performed on peripheral blood. This rearrangement joins TRBV6-5 to TRBJ2-5; D may be TRBD1 (5 bases). CDR3 loop: CASQGIQETQYF. Written as DNA, the CDR3 is TGTGCCAGTCAGGGTATTCAAGAGACCCAGTACTTC.